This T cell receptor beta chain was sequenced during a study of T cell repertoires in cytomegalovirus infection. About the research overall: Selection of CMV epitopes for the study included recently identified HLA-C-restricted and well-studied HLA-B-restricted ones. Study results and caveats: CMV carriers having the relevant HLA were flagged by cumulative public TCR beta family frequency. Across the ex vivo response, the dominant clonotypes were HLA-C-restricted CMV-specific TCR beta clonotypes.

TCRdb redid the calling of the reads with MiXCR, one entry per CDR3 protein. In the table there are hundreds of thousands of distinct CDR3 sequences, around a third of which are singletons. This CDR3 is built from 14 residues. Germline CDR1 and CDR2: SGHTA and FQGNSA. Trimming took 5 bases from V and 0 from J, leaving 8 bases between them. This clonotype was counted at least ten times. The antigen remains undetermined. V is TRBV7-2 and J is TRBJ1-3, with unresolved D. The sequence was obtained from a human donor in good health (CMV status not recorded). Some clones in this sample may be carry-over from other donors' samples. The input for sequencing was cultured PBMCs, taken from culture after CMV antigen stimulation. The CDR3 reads CASSNQNSGNTIYF. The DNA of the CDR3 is TGTGCCAGCAGCAATCAGAACTCTGGAAACACCATATATTTT. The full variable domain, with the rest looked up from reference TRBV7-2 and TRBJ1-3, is GAGVSQSPSNKVTEKGKDVELRCDPISGHTALYWYRQSLGQGLEFLIYFQGNSAPDKSGLPSDRFSAERTGGSVSTLTIQRTQQEDSAVYLCASSNQNSGNTIYFGEGSWLTVV.